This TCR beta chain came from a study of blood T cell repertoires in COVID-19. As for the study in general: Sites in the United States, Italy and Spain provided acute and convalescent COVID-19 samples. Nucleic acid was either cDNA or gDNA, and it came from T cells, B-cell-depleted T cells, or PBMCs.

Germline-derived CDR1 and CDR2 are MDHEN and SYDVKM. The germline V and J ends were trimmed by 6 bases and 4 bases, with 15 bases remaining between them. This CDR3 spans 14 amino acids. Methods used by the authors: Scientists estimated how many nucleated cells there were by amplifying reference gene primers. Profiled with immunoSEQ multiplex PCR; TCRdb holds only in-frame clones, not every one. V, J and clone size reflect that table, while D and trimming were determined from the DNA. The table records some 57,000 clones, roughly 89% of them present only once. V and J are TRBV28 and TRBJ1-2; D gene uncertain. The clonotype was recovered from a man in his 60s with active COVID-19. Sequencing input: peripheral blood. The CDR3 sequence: CASRNGGIGYGYTF. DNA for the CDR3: TGTGCCAGCAGGAATGGAGGCATCGGCTATGGCTACACCTTC.